The entry below gives a single T cell receptor (beta chain) sequence along with its context. The antigen is not known. This sample is part of a study of T cell responses to AZD1222 COVID-19 vaccine. There are 13 residues in the CDR3. Germline V gene sequence: CDR1 MNHEY, CDR2 SMNVEV (reference sequence). V lost 5 bases and J lost 3, with 10 bases in between. Notes on the study in general: Targeting of unmutated variant regions was reportedly seen in nearly half of spike-specific TCRs. Spike-specific TCR repertoires showed rising breadth and depth after two AZD1222 doses.

Sequenced by immunoSEQ multiplex PCR; TCRdb stores in-frame clones only, minus some. The sample carries 100,000 to 150,000 clones, 89% recorded once. This TCR came from an adult in good health. This material consisted of peripheral blood, taken on day 0 of AZD1222 vaccination. V and J are TRBV27 and TRBJ1-2; tentative D call: TRBD1 (5 bases). The CDR3: CASSPQGDYGYTF. CDR3 in DNA: TGTGCCAGCAGTCCCCAGGGCGACTATGGCTACACCTTC.